This paragraph covers one T cell receptor (beta chain) sequence. Its antigen is not known. The junction departs from germline at one end; a sequencing error may be responsible. This entry comes from a study of tumor and adjacent non-tumor tissue in lung cancer. Overall study: There were 11 to 13 adenocarcinoma, 2 squamous cell carcinoma and 1 small cell lung cancer cases. Each sample yielded 4 million to 5 million productive TCRbeta reads on average.

Three rounds of nested PCR, following a modified ARM-PCR protocol, produced the TCRbeta library. MiXCR, applied by TCRdb to the multiplex PCR reads, yields one record per CDR3 protein. The sample includes over 35,000 distinct CDR3 sequences, 60% of them seen just once. Whole-study results and caveats: Shorter survival was associated with higher TCR diversity in tumors.

RNA was extracted from bulk tissue without any cell sorting. This non-tumor lung sample came from over 3 cm beyond the tumor edge. Germline lookup yields CDR1 SEHNR and CDR2 FQNEAQ (reference sequence). This CDR3 spans 15 amino acids. Source material: distant non-tumor lung tissue. This chain uses TRBV7-9 with TRBJ1-1, with 11 nucleotides matching TRBD1. The sequence was collected from a man in his fifties with non-small cell lung cancer. The CDR3 DNA reads TGTGCCAGCAGCTTCCAAGGACAGGGGGCTACTGAAGTTTTCTTT. Its protein is CASSFQGQGATEVFF.